The present TCR beta chain was sequenced within a study of cytomegalovirus exposure and HLA in healthy donors. Profiled with immunoSEQ multiplex PCR; TCRdb holds only in-frame clones, not every one. This sample has approximately 110,000 clones, with around 94% found just once. Study-wide results and caveats: In vitro data verified three CMV-associated chains as specific for CMV antigens. The authors enumerated some 170 TCR beta chains as linked to cytomegalovirus. For cytomegalovirus status, the classifier reportedly gave diagnoses with high specificity and sensitivity. According to a later analysis, TCR clusters from the first cohort tended to co-occur in the roughly 110 validation repertoires.

Regarding this clone: Its antigen is not identified.

The CDR3 is made up of 12 amino acids. Trimming pared 4 bases from V and 4 bases from J, leaving 5 bases between. Germline V gene lookup returns CDR1 LNHDA and CDR2 SQIVND (reference sequence). The chain has TRBV19 and TRBJ2-1, with D perhaps matching TRBD2 (5 bases). The sequence came from a young woman in good health and CMV-seronegative. Sequencing was performed on PBMCs. The CDR3 here is CASSTGYNEQFF. In DNA, the CDR3 is TGTGCCAGTAGTACGGGATACAATGAGCAGTTCTTC.